Listed below are T cell receptor beta chains from one sample, sequenced in a study of Ad26.COV2.S vaccination and SARS-CoV-2 variants. TCRdb keeps only in-frame clones here, not all; method: immunoSEQ multiplex PCR. The sample has around 320,000 clones, around nine tenths seen once; the top ten hold 3.4%. The source was peripheral blood, collected in a trial of Ad26.COV2.S vaccine versus placebo. These receptors all come from a person between 18 and 60 years old who received the Ad26.COV2.S COVID-19 vaccine or a placebo. Both conserved end residues are part of each CDR3. The D gene is left open where the match is weak. The listing skips clone size in some rows; elsewhere it reads once, few, many or a size class.

CSVRGLAGASTDTQYF,TGCAGCGTTCGAGGGCTAGCGGGGGCAAGCACAGATACGCAGTATTTT,TRBJ2-3,TRBD2,NA,TRBV29-1
CASSPQEGTSPLHF,TGTGCCAGCAGCCCCCAGGAGGGGACTTCACCCCTCCACTTT,TRBJ1-6,NA,NA,TRBV9
CASSPTGTGVEAFF,TGTGCCAGCTCACCTACCGGGACAGGGGTAGAAGCTTTCTTT,TRBJ1-1,TRBD1,NA,TRBV18
CASSAYREFTDTQYF,TGTGCCAGCAGCGCATACAGGGAGTTCACAGATACGCAGTATTTT,TRBJ2-3,NA,NA,TRBV9
CASSQGQGGETQYF,TGCGCCAGCAGCCAGGGACAGGGAGGAGAGACCCAGTACTTC,TRBJ2-5,TRBD1,NA,TRBV5-1
CATSRRGSGANVLTF,TGTGCCACCAGCAGACGGGGGTCTGGGGCCAACGTCCTGACTTTC,TRBJ2-6,NA,NA,TRBV15
CASSLGGLDEQYF,TGCGCCAGCAGCTTGGGGGGGCTCGACGAGCAGTACTTC,TRBJ2-7,NA,NA,TRBV5-1
CASSLSGLPYEQYF,TGTGCCAGCAGTTTATCGGGCCTCCCCTACGAGCAGTACTTC,TRBJ2-7,NA,NA,TRBV27
CASSPGGYDTDTQYF,TGCGCCAGCAGCCCCGGTGGATACGACACAGATACGCAGTATTTT,TRBJ2-3,NA,few,TRBV5-1
CASSLGVNTEAFF,TGCGCCAGCAGCTTGGGGGTGAACACTGAAGCTTTCTTT,TRBJ1-1,NA,few,TRBV5-1
CASSPVAGGRYEQYF,TGTGCCAGCAGTCCCGTGGCGGGGGGGCGGTACGAGCAGTACTTC,TRBJ2-7,TRBD2,NA,TRBV27
CATSDPRQGEDGYTF,TGTGCCACCAGTGACCCTCGACAGGGGGAAGATGGCTACACCTTC,TRBJ1-2,TRBD1,NA,TRBV24-1
CASTISGGVTDTQYF,TGTGCCAGCACGATAAGCGGGGGAGTCACAGATACGCAGTATTTT,TRBJ2-3,TRBD2,NA,TRBV6-5
CATSLERAYEQYF,TGTGCCACCAGCCTTGAGAGAGCCTACGAGCAGTACTTC,TRBJ2-7,NA,once,TRBV15
CASSDRRQGDNSPLHF,TGCGCCAGCAGCGACCGACGACAGGGAGATAATTCACCCCTCCACTTT,TRBJ1-6,TRBD1,NA,TRBV5-1
CASSDQDRTGNTIYF,TGCGCCAGCAGCGACCAGGACAGGACTGGAAACACCATATATTTT,TRBJ1-3,TRBD1,NA,TRBV5-1
CASSLPDNTGELFF,TGTGCCAGCAGCTTGCCAGATAACACCGGGGAGCTGTTTTTT,TRBJ2-2,NA,NA,TRBV5-4
CAWSVRGIPNQPQHF,TGTGCCTGGAGTGTAAGGGGGATTCCGAATCAGCCCCAGCATTTT,TRBJ1-5,NA,NA,TRBV30
CASSQDSPGQGSLEQYF,TGCGCCAGCAGCCAAGACTCCCCGGGACAGGGATCTCTTGAGCAGTACTTC,TRBJ2-7,TRBD1,NA,TRBV4-3
CASSIMDTSSYNSPLHF,TGTGCCAGCAGCATAATGGACACGAGCTCCTATAATTCACCCCTCCACTTT,TRBJ1-6,NA,NA,TRBV5-6
CASSVGGFSYEQYF,TGTGCCAGCAGTGTGGGAGGGTTCTCCTACGAGCAGTACTTC,TRBJ2-7,TRBD2,NA,TRBV2
CASSGSLYGYTF,TGCGCCAGCAGTGGCAGCCTCTATGGCTACACCTTC,TRBJ1-2,NA,NA,TRBV10-1
CASSAPGRNSPLHF,TGTGCCAGCAGTGCCCCGGGCAGAAATTCACCCCTCCACTTT,TRBJ1-6,NA,NA,TRBV27